The T cell receptor (beta chain) under discussion was sequenced for a study of T-cell reconstitution after alpha-beta-depleted transplantation in children. This clonotype has ten or more counts. Unique molecular identifiers were incorporated when the TCRbeta library was constructed. TCRdb recomputed calls from the PCR reads with MiXCR, one row per CDR3 protein. This sample has about half a million distinct CDR3 sequences, with under 15% found just once. The V end lost 7 bases, the J end lost 7 bases, and 9 bases lay between the germline ends. CDR3 length: 11 residues. The V and J genes are TRBV12-3 or TRBV12-4 and TRBJ2-3; maybe TRBD2 (6 bases). This receptor was obtained from a human donor who donated a stem cell graft to a child with combined immunodeficiency. The sequencing here drew on PBMCs from the stem cell graft donor, taken from the stem cell graft. The CDR3 region has the DNA TGTGCCAGCATTCGGGGGAATACGCAGTATTTT. Its translation: CASIRGNTQYF.